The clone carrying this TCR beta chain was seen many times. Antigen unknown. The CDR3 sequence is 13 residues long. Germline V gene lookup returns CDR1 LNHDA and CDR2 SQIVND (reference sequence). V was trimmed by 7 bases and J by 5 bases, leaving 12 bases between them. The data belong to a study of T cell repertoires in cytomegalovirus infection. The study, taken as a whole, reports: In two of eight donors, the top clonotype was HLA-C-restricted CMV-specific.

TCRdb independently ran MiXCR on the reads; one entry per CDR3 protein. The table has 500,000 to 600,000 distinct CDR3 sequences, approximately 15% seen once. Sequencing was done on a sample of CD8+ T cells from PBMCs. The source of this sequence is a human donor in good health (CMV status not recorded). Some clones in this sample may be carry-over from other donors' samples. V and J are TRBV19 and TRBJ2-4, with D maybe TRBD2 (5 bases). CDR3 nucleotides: TGTGCCAGTACCCAAGTCGGGGAAAACATTCAGTACTTC. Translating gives CASTQVGENIQYF.